This TCR beta chain was documented in a study of shared clonotypes between healthy human individuals. Study background: The study used three CD4 naive, three CD4 memory, two CD8 naive and one CD8 memory plate per donor.

CDR1 and CDR2 from the germline V gene are SGHDN and FVKESK. V dropped 0 bases and J dropped 0 bases, with 11 bases sitting between them. The CDR3 consists of 16 residues. Sequencing used immunoSEQ multiplex PCR; TCRdb keeps in-frame clones, though not all of them. The data contain 2 million to 3 million clones, roughly 93% of them singletons. The chain employs TRBV14 and TRBJ1-1; the D gene is possibly TRBD1 (6 bases). The sample taken for sequencing was naive CD4+ T cells from PBMCs. Subset here: CD45RA+ positively selected. The clonotype was recovered from a man aged 18-30 years in good health. Some clones in this sample may be carry-over from other donors' samples. The chain's CDR3 is CASSQERGTMNTEAFF. DNA for the CDR3: TGTGCCAGCAGCCAAGAGAGGGGGACCATGAACACTGAAGCTTTCTTT.